This TCR beta chain was obtained from a study of cytomegalovirus exposure and HLA in healthy donors. The study ran its PCR with 60 Vbeta and 13 Jbeta primers. The method was immunoSEQ multiplex PCR; TCRdb's version includes in-frame clones alone and lacks a portion of them. The sample has about 180,000 clones; around 80% are singletons. Deletions cut 3 bases from V and 5 bases from J, with 16 bases between. The CDR3 runs to 15 residues. In germline, CDR1 is MRHNA, CDR2 SNTAGT. The source material was PBMCs. This sequence joins TRBV6-4 and TRBJ2-5; D is perhaps TRBD1 (5 bases). The source of this sequence is a woman aged 30 to 39 in good health and CMV-seronegative. CDR3 in amino acids: CASSEGTGSGETQYF. CDR3 DNA: TGTGCCAGCAGTGAGGGAACAGGTTCTGGGGAGACCCAGTACTTC.